Following are 2 T cell receptor beta chains from one sample sequenced in a study of CD8+ T cells in alopecia areata. Treatment described: oral pan-JAK inhibitor, 5-10 mg twice daily. RNA, once extracted, was reverse transcribed into cDNA for use as the sequencing template. Data came from immunoSEQ multiplex PCR; TCRdb stores just in-frame clones and leaves some out. The table has 90,000 or so clones, about 40% seen once. This specimen was CD8+ T cells sorted from blood, taken at week 24, from a patient treated with tofacitinib. Every receptor here comes from a human donor with alopecia areata.

V gene TRBV6-5 combines with J gene TRBJ1-1, with a weak D call TRBD1 (6 bases). Germline assignment: CDR1 MNHEY and CDR2 SVGAGI. The CDR3 has 13 amino acids. The ends were cut back, 5 bases at V and 2 bases at J, with 9 bases in the middle. This CDR3 reads CASSATGNTEAFF. CDR3 coding DNA: TGTGCCAGCAGTGCGACAGGAAACACTGAAGCTTTCTTT.

V and J are TRBV18 and TRBJ2-1, with 14 bases matching TRBD2. With 2 bases clipped from V and 7 bases from J, the junction kept 7 bases outside the gene matches. The germline V gene has CDR1 KGHSH and CDR2 LQKENI. The CDR3 extends over 17 amino acids. The CDR3 bases are TGTGCCAGCTCACCAGGGACTAGCGGGAGAATAGCAAATGAGCAGTTCTTC. Its protein is CASSPGTSGRIANEQFF.